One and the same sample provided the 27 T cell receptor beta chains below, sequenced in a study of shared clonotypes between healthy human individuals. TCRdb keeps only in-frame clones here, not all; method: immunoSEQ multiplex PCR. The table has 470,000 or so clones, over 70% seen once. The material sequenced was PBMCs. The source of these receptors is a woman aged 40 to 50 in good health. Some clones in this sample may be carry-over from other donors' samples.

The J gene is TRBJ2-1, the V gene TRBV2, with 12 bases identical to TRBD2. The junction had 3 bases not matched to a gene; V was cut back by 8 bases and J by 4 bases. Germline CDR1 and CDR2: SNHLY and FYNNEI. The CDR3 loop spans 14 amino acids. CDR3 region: CASRTSGVYNEQFF. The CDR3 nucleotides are TGTGCCAGCCGGACTAGCGGGGTTTACAATGAGCAGTTCTTC. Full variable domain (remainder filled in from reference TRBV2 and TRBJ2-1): EPEVTQTPSHQVTQMGQEVILRCVPISNHLYFYWYRQILGQKVEFLVSFYNNEISEKSEIFDDQFSVERPDGSNFTLKIRSTKLEDSAMYFCASRTSGVYNEQFFGPGTRLTVL.

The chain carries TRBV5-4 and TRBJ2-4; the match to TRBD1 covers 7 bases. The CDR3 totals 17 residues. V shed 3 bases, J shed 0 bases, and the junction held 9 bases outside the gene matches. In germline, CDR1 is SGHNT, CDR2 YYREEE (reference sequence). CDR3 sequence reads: CASSSDRDHLAKNIQYF. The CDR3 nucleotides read TGTGCCAGCAGCTCCGACAGGGACCATCTAGCCAAAAACATTCAGTACTTC.

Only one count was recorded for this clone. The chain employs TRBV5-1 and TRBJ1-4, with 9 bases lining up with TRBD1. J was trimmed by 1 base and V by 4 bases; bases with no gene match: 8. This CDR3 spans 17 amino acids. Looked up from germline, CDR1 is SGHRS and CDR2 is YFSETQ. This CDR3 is CASSEGDRDVTNEKLFF. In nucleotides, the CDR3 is TGCGCCAGCAGCGAAGGGGACAGGGACGTAACTAATGAAAAACTGTTTTTT.

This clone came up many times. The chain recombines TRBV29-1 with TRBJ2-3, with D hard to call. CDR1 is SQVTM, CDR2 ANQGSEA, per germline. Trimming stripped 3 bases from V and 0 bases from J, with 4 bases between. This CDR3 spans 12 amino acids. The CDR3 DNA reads TGCAGCGTTGACACTAGCACAGATACGCAGTATTTT. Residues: CSVDTSTDTQYF.

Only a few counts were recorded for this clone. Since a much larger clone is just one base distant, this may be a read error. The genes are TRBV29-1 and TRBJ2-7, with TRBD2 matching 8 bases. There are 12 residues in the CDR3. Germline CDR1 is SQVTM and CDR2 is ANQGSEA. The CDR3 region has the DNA TGCAGCGTCTACGCGGGGGGCTACGAGAAGTACTTC. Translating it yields CSVYAGGYEKYF.

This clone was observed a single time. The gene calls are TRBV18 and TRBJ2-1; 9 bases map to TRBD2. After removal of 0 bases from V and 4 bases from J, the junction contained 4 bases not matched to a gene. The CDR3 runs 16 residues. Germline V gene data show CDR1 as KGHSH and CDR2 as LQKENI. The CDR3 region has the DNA TGTGCCAGCTCACCACCGGCGGGAGGGCCTTACAATGAGCAGTTCTTC. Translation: CASSPPAGGPYNEQFF.

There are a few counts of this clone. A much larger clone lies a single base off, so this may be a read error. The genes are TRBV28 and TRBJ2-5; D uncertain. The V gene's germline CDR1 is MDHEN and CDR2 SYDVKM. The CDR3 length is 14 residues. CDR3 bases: TGTGCCAGCGGTTTACGAACCCTTGGGGAGACCCAGTACTTC. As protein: CASGLRTLGETQYF.

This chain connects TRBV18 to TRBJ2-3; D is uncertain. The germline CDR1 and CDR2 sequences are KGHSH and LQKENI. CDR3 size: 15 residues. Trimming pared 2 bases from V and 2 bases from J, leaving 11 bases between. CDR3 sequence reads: CASSPGSGITDTQYF. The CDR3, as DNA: TGTGCCAGCTCACCAGGGTCTGGGATCACAGATACGCAGTATTTT.

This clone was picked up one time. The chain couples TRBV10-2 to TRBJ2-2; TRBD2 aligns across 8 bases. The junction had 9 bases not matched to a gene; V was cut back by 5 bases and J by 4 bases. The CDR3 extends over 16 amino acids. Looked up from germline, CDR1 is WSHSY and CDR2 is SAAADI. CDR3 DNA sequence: TGCGCCAGCAGTAAGAGCGGGAGCGGTGGCACCGGGGAGCTGTTTTTT. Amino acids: CASSKSGSGGTGELFF.

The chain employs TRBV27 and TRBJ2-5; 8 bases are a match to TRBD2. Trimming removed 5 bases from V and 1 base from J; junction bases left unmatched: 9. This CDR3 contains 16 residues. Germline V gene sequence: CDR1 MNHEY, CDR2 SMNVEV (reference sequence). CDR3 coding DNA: TGTGCCAGCAGTCCCCATAGCGGGGCCATCCAAGAGACCCAGTACTTC. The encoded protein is CASSPHSGAIQETQYF.

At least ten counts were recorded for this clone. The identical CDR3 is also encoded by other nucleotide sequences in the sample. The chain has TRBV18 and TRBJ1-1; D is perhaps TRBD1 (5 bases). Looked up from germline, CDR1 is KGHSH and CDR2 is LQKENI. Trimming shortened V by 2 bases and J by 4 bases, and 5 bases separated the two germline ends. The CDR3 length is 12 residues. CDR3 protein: CASSPGATEAFF. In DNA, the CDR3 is TGTGCCAGCTCACCAGGGGCCACTGAAGCTTTCTTT.

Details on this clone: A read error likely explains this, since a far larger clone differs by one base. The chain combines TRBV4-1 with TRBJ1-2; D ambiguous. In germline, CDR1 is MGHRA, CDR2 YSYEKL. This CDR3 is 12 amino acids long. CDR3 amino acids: CASGQAGYGYTF. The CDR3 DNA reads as TGCGCCAGCGGCCAGGCGGGCTATGGCTACACCTTC.

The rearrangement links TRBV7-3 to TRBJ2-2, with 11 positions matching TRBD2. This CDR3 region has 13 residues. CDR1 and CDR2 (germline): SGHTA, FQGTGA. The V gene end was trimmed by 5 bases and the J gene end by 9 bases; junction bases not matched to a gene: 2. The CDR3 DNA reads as TGTGCCAGCAGCACTAGCGGGAGTAGGGAGCTGTTTTTT. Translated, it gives CASSTSGSRELFF.

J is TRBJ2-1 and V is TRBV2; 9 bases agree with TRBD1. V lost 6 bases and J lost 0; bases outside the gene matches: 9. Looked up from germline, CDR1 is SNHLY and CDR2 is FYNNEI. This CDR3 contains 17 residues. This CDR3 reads CASSGYRGHGSYNEQFF. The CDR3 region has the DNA TGTGCCAGCAGCGGATACAGGGGGCATGGCTCCTACAATGAGCAGTTCTTC.

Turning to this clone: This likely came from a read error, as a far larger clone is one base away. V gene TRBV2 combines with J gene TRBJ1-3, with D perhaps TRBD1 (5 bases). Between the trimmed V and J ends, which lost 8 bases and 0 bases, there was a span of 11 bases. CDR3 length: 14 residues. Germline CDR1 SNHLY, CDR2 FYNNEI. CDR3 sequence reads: CASRSDSSGNTIYF. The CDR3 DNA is TGTGCCAGCCGCTCCGACAGCTCTGGAAACACCATATATTTT.

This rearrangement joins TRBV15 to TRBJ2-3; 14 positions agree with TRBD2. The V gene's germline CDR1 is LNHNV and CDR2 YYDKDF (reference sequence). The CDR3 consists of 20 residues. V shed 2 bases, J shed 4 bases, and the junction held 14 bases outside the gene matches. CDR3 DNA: TGTGCCACCAGCAGAACATACGGGACTAGCGGGAGTAGTGAGTCAGATACGCAGTATTTT. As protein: CATSRTYGTSGSSESDTQYF.

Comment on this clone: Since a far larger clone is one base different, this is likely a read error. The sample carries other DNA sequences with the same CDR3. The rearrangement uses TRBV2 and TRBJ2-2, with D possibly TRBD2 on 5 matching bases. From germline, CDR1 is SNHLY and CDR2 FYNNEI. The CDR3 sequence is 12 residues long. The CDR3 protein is CASSEGAGELFF. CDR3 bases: TGTGCCAGCAGTGAAGGGGCCGGGGAGCTGTTTTTC.

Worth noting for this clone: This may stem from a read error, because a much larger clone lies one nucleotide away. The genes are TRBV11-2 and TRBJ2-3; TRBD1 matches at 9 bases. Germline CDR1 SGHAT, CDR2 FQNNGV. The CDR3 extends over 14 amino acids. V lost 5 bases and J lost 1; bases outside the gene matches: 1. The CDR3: CASSRDRGTDTQYF. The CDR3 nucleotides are TGTGCCAGCAGCCGGGACAGGGGCACAGATACGCAGTATTTT.

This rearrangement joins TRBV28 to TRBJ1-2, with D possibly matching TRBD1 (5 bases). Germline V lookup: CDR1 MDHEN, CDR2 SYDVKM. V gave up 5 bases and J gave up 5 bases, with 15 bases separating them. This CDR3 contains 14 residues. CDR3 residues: CASSLGTTGYGYTF. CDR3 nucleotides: TGTGCCAGCAGTCTCGGGACTACCGGGTATGGCTACACCTTC.

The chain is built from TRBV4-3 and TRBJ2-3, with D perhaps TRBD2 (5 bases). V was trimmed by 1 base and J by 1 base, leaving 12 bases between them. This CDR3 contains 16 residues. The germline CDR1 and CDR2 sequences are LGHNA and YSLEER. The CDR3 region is CASSQGHRAGTDTQYF. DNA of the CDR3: TGCGCCAGCAGCCAAGGCCACCGAGCGGGCACAGATACGCAGTATTTT.

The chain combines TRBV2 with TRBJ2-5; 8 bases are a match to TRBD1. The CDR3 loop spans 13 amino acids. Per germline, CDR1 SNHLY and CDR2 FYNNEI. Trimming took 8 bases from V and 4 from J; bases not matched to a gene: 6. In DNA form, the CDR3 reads TGTGCCAGCTTCGCAGGGGGCGCAGAGACCCAGTACTTC. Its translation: CASFAGGAETQYF. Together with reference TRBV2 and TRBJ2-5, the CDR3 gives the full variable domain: EPEVTQTPSHQVTQMGQEVILRCVPISNHLYFYWYRQILGQKVEFLVSFYNNEISEKSEIFDDQFSVERPDGSNFTLKIRSTKLEDSAMYFCASFAGGAETQYFGPGTRLLVL.

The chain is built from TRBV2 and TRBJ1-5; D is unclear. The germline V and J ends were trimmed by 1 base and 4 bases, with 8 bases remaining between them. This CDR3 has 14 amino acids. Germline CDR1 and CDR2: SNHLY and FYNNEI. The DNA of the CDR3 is TGTGCCAGCAGTGAAGAAACGAGAAATCAGCCCCAGCATTTT. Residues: CASSEETRNQPQHF.

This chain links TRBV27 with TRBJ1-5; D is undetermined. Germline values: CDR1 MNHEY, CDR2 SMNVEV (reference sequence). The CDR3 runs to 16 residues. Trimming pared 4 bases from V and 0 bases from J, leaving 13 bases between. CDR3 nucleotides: TGTGCCAGCAGTTCCCGACCGGAATATAGCAATCAGCCCCAGCATTTT. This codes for CASSSRPEYSNQPQHF.

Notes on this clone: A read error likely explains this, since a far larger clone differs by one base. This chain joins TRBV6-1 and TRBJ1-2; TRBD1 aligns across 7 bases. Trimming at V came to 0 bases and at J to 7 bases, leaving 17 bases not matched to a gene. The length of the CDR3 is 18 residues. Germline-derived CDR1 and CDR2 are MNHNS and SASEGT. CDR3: CASSEALRALLGGVGYTF. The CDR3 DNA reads TGTGCCAGCAGTGAAGCCCTCAGAGCGCTGTTAGGGGGCGTTGGCTACACCTTC.

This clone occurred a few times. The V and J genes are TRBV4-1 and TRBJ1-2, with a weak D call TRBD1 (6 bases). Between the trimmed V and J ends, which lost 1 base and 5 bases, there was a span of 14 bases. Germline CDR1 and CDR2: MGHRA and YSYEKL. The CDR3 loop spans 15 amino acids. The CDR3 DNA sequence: TGCGCCAGCAGCCAAGGGTCTGCCCAGGGGTATGGCTACACCTTC. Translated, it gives CASSQGSAQGYGYTF.

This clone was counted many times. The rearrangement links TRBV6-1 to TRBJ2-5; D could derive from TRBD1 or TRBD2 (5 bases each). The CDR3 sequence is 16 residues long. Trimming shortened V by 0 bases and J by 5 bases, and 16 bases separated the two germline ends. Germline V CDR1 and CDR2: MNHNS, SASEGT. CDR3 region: CASSEARGSPQETQYF. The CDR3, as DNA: TGTGCCAGCAGTGAAGCCCGGGGCAGCCCCCAGGAGACCCAGTACTTC.

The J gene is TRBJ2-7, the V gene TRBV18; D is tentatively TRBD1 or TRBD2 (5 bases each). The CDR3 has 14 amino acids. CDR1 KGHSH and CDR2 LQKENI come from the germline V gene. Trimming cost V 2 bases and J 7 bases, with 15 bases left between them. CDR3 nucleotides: TGTGCCAGCTCACCATCAGGGAACACGGGGGAGCAGTACTTC. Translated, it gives CASSPSGNTGEQYF.